This paragraph reports one T cell receptor (beta chain). TCRdb reprocessed the 5' RACE reads; each CDR3 protein has one entry and no DNA is given. The listing records 120,000 to 150,000 distinct CDR3 sequences. This entry is derived from a study of T cells expressing NK-cell markers. The sequenced sample consisted of blood T cells: a sorted CD56 or NKG2C T cell subset, CD4+ or CD8+ T cells, or bulk PBMC T cells (not recorded which). The receptor's source is a man aged 18-30 years in good health.

The CDR3 sequence: CAWSPGALYNEQFF. The rearrangement joins TRBV30 to TRBJ2-1; TCRdb returns TRBD2, unconfirmable since there is no DNA. CDR1 GTSNPN and CDR2 SVGIG come from the germline V gene (reference sequence). The CDR3 length is 14 residues.